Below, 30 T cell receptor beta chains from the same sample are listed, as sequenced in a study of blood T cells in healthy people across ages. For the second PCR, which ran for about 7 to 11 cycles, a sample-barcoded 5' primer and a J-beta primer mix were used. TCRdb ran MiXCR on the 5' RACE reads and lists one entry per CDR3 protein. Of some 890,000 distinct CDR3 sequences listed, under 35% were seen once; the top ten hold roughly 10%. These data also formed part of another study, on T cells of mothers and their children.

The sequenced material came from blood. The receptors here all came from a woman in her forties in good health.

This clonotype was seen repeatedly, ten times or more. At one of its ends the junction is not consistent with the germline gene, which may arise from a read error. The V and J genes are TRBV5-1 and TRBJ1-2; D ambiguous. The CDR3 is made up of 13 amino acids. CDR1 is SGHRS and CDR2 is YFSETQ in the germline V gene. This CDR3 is CASRLDDRDGYTF. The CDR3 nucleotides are TGCGCCAGCCGCTTGGACGACCGGGATGGCTACACCTTC.

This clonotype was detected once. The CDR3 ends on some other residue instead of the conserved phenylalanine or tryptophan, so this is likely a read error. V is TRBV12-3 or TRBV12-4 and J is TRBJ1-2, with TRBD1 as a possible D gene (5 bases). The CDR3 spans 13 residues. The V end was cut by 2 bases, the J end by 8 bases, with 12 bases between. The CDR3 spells CASSLQGIGGYTY. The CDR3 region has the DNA TGTGCCAGCAGTTTACAGGGTATAGGAGGCTACACCTAC.

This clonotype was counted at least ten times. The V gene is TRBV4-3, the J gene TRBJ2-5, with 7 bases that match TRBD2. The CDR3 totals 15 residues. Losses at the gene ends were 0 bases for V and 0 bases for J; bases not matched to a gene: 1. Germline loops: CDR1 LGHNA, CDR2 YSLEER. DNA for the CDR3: TGCGCCAGCAGCCAAGACGGGGGGTACCAAGAGACCCAGTACTTC. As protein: CASSQDGGYQETQYF.

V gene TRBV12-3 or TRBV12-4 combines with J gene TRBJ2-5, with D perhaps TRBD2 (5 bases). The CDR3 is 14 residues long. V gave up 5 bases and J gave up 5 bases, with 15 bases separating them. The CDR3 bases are TGTGCCAGCAGTCCCCAGGCTCGCGGGGAGACCCAGTACTTC. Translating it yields CASSPQARGETQYF.

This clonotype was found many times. The CDR3 DNA is TGCAACCCGGGTGACAGGGGAACAACTAACTATGGCTACACCTTC. This gives the protein CNPGDRGTTNYGYTF. The chain joins TRBV20-1 to TRBJ1-2; TRBD1 matches 8 bases. Germline values: CDR1 DFQATT, CDR2 SNEGSKA (reference sequence). This CDR3 spans 15 amino acids.

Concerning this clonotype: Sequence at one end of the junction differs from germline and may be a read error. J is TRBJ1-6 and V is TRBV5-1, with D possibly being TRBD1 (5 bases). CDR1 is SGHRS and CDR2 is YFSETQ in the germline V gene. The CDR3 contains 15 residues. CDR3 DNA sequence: TGCGCCAGCAGCGGGAACGGGGCCTATAATTCACCCCTCCACTTC. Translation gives CASSGNGAYNSPLHF. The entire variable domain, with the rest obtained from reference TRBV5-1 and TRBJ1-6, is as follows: KAGVTQTPRYLIKTRGQQVTLSCSPISGHRSVSWYQQTPGQGLQFLFEYFSETQRNKGNFPGRFSGRQFSNSRSEMNVSTLELGDSALYLCASSGNGAYNSPLHFGNGTRLTVT.

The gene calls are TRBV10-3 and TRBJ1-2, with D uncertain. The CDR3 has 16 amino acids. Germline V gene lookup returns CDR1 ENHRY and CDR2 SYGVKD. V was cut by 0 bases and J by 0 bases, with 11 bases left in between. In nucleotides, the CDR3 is TGTGCCATCAGTGAGTCAGGAGGGCCCGCTAACTATGGCTACACCTTC. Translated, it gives CAISESGGPANYGYTF.

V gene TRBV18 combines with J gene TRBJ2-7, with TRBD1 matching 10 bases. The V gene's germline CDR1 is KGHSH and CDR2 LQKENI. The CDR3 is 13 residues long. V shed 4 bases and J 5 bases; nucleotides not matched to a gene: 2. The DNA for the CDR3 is TGTGCCAGCTCACAGGGACAGGGGAACGAGCAGTACTTC. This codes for CASSQGQGNEQYF.

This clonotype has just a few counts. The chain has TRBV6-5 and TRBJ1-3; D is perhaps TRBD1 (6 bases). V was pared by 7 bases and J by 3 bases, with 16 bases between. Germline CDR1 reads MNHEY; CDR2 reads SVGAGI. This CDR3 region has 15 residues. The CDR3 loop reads CASKDGGGGGNTIYF. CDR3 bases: TGTGCCAGCAAAGACGGAGGGGGTGGTGGAAACACCATATATTTT.

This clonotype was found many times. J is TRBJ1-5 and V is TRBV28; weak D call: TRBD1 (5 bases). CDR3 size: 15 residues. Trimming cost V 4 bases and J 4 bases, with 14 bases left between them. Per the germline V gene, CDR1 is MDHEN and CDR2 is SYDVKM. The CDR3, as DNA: TGTGCCAGCAGTTCCCCGGGGGGGGGTAATCAGCCCCAGCATTTT. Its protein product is CASSSPGGGNQPQHF.

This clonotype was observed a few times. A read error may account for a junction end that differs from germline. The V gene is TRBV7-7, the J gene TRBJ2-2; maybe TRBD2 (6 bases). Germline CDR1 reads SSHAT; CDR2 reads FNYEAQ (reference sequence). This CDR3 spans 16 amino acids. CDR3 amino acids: CASSLGRLVNTGELFF. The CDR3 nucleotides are TGTGCTAGCAGCTTAGGCAGACTAGTGAACACCGGGGAGCTGTTTTTT.

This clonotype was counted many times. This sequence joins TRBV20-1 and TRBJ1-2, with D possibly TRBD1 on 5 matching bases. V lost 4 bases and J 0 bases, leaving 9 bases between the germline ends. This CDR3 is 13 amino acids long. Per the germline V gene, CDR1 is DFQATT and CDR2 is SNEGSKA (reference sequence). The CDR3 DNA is TGCAGTGCTACGGACAACGCTAACTATGGCTACACCTTC. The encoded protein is CSATDNANYGYTF.

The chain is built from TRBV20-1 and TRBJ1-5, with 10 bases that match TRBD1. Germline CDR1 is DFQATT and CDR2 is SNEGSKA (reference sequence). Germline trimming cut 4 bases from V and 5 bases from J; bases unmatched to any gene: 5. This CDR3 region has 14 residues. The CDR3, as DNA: TGCAGTGCTAAAATCGGGACAGGGGATCAGCCCCAGCATTTT. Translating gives CSAKIGTGDQPQHF.

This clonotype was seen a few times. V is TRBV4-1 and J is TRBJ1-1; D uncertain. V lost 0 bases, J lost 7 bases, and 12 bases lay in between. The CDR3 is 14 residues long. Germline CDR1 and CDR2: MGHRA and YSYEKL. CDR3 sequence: CASSQDLGGNEAFF. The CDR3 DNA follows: TGCGCCAGCAGCCAAGATCTGGGAGGGAATGAAGCTTTCTTT.

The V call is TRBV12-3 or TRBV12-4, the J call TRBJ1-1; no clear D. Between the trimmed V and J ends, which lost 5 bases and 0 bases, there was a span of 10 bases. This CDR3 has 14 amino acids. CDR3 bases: TGTGCCAGCAGTCTTAGGATCATGAACACTGAAGCTTTCTTT. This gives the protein CASSLRIMNTEAFF.

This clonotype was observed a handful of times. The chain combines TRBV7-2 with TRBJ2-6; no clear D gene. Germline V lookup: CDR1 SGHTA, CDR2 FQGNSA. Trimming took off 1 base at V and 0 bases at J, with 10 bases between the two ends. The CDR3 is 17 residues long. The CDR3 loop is CASSLDLDVSGANVLTF. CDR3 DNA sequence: TGTGCCAGCAGCTTAGATCTGGACGTCTCTGGGGCCAACGTCCTGACTTTC.

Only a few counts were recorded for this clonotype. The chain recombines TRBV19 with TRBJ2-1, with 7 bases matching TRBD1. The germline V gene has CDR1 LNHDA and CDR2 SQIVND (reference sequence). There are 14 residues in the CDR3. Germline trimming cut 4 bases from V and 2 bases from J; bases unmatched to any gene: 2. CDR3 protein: CASSKQGTYNEQFF. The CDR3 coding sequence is TGTGCCAGTAGTAAACAGGGGACCTACAATGAGCAGTTCTTC.

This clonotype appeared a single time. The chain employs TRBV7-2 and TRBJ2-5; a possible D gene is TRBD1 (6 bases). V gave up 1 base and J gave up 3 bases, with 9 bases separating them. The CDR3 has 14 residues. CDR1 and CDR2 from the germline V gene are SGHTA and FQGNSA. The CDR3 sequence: CASSLDRTEETQYF. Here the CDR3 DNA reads TGTGCCAGCAGCTTAGACCGGACAGAAGAGACCCAGTACTTC.

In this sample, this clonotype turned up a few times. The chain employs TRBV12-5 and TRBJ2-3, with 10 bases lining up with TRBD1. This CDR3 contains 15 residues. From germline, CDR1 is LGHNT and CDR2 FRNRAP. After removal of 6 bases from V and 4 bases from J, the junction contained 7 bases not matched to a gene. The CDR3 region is CASGSGTGVADTQYF. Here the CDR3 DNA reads TGTGCTAGTGGATCCGGGACAGGGGTTGCAGATACGCAGTATTTT. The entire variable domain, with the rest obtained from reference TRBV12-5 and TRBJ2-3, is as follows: DARVTQTPRHKVTEMGQEVTMRCQPILGHNTVFWYRQTMMQGLELLAYFRNRAPLDDSGMPKDRFSAEMPDATLATLKIQPSEPRDSAVYFCASGSGTGVADTQYFGPGTRLTVL.

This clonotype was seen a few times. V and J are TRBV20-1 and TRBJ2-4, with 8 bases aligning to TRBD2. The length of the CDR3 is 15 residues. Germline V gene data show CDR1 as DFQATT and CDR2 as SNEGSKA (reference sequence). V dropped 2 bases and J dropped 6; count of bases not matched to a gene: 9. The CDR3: CSARRAGGWGNIQYF. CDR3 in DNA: TGCAGTGCTAGAAGGGCGGGGGGCTGGGGAAACATTCAGTACTTC.

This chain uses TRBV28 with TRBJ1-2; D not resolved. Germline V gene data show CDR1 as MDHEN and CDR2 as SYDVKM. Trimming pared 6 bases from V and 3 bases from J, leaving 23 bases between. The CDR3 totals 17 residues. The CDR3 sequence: CASRGGPRLAPDYGYTF. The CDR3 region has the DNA TGTGCCAGCAGAGGAGGACCAAGGCTCGCCCCCGACTATGGCTACACCTTC.

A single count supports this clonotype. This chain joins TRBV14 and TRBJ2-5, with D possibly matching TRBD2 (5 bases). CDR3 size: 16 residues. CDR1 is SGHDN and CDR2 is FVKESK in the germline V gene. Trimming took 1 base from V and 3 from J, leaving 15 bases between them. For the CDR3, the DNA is TGTGCCAGCAGCCAAGGGAGGCGGGTAGTGGAAGAGACCCAGTACTTC. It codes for CASSQGRRVVEETQYF. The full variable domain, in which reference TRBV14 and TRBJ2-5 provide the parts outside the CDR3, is EAGVTQFPSHSVIEKGQTVTLRCDPISGHDNLYWYRRVMGKEIKFLLHFVKESKQDESGMPNNRFLAERTGGTYSTLKVQPAELEDSGVYFCASSQGRRVVEETQYFGPGTRLLVL.

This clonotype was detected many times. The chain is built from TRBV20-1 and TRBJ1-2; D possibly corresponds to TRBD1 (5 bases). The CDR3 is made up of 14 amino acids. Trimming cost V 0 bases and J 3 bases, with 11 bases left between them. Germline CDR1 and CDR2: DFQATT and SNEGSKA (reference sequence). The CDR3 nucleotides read TGCAGTGCTAGAGATCGAGGGGCCGACTATGGCTACACCTTC. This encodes CSARDRGADYGYTF.

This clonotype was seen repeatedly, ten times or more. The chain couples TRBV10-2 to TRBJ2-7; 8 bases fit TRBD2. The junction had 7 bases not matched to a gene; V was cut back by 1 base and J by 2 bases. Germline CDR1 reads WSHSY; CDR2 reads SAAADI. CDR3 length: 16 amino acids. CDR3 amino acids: CASSEFSGVRPYEQYF. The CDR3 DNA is TGCGCCAGCAGTGAGTTTAGCGGGGTGCGTCCCTACGAGCAGTACTTC.

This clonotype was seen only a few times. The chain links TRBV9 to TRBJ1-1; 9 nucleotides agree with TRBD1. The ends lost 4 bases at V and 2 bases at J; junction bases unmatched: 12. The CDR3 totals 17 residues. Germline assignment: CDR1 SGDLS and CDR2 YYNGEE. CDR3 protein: CASSLLGQGSFNTEAFF. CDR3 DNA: TGTGCCAGCAGCCTATTGGGACAGGGTAGCTTTAACACTGAAGCTTTCTTT.

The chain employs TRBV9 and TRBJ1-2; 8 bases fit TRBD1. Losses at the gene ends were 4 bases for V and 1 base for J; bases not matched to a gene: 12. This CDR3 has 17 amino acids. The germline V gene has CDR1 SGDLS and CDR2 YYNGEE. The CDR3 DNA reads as TGTGCCAGCAGCCCCCGGACAGGGCCGAAAAGTAACTATGGCTACACCTTC. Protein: CASSPRTGPKSNYGYTF.

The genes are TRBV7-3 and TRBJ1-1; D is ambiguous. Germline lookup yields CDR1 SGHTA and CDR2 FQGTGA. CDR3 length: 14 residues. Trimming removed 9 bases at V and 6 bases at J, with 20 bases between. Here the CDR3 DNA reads TGTGCCAGTAGGGAGGCGAACACGGCGGCTGAAGCTTTCTTT. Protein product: CASREANTAAEAFF.

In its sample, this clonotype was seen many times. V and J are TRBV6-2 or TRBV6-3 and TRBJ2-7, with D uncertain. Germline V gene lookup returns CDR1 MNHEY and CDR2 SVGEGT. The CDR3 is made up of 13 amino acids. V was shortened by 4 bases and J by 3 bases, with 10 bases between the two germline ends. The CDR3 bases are TGTGCCAGCAGTTTTGACGGATTCTACGAGCAGTACTTC. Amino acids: CASSFDGFYEQYF.

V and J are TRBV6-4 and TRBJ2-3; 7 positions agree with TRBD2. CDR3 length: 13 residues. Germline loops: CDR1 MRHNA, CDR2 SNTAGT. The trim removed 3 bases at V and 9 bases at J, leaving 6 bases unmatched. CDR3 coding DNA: TGTGCCAGCAGTGAAGCTAGCGGTACAACGCAGTATTTT. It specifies CASSEASGTTQYF.

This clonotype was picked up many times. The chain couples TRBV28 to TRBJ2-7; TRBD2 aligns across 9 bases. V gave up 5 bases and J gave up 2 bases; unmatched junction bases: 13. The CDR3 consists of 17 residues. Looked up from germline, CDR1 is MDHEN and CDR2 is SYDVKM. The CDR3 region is CASSPLSGGDFTYEQYF. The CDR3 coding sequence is TGTGCCAGCAGTCCACTTAGCGGGGGAGACTTTACCTACGAGCAGTACTTC. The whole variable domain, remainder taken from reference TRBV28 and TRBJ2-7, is DVKVTQSSRYLVKRTGEKVFLECVQDMDHENMFWYRQDPGLGLRLIYFSYDVKMKEKGDIPEGYSVSREKKERFSLILESASTNQTSMYLCASSPLSGGDFTYEQYFGPGTRLTVT.